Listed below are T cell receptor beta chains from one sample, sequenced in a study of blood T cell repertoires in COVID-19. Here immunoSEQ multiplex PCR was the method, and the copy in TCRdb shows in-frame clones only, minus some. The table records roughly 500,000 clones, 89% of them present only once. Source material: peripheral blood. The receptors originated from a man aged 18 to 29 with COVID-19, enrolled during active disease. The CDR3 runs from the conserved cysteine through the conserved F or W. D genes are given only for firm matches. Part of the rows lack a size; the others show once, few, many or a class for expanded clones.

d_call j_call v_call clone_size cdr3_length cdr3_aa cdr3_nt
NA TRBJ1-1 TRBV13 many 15 CASSSVTRVNTEAFF TGTGCCAGCAGCTCAGTAACTAGGGTGAACACTGAAGCTTTCTTT
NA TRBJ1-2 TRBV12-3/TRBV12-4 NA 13 CASSLTEIYGYTF TGTGCCAGCAGTTTAACAGAAATCTATGGCTACACCTTC
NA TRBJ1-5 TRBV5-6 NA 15 CASSLNAYSNQPQHF TGTGCCAGCAGCTTGAATGCCTATAGCAATCAGCCCCAGCATTTT
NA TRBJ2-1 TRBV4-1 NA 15 CASSQMGGSGNEQFF TGCGCCAGCAGCCAAATGGGAGGATCGGGCAATGAGCAGTTCTTC
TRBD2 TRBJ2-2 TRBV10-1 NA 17 CASSGLAGKNNTGELFF TGCGCCAGCAGTGGTCTAGCGGGGAAAAATAACACCGGGGAGCTGTTTTTT
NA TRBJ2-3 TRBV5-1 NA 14 CASSPHGLTDTQYF TGCGCCAGCAGCCCCCACGGGTTGACAGATACGCAGTATTTT
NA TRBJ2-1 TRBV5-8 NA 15 CASSLITGLYNEQFF TGTGCCAGCAGCTTGATTACAGGGCTCTACAATGAGCAGTTCTTC
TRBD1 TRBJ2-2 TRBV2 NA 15 CASRQGQGLAGELFF TGTGCCAGCAGACAGGGACAGGGGTTAGCCGGGGAGCTGTTTTTT
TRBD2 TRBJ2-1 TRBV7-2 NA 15 CASSLAGGVRNEQFF TGTGCCAGCAGCTTAGCGGGGGGGGTGAGAAATGAGCAGTTCTTC
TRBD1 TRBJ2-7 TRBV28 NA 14 CASSSGQVKLEQYF TGTGCCAGCAGTTCTGGACAGGTCAAACTCGAGCAGTACTTC
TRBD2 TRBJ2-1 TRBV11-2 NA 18 CASSPVPGLAGGRNEQFF TGTGCCAGCAGCCCAGTCCCGGGACTAGCGGGGGGACGAAATGAGCAGTTCTTC
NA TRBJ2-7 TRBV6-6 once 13 CASSYSDTYEQYF TGTGCCAGCAGTTACTCGGACACCTACGAGCAGTACTTC
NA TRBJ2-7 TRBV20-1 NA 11 CSAVRGYEQYF TGCAGTGCTGTCCGGGGCTACGAGCAGTACTTC
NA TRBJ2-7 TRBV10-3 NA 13 CAIRPSKDHEQYF TGTGCCATCAGACCTAGTAAGGATCACGAGCAGTACTTC
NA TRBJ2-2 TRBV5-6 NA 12 CASSLALGELFF TGTGCCAGCAGCTTGGCACTCGGGGAGCTGTTTTTT
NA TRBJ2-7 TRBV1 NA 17 CTSSHLAGGPSSYEQYF TGCACCAGCAGCCACCTAGCGGGAGGGCCAAGCTCCTACGAGCAGTACTTC
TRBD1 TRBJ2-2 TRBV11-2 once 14 CASNPGQDTGELFF TGTGCCAGCAACCCGGGACAGGACACCGGGGAGCTGTTTTTT
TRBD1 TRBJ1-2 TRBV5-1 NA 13 CASSQGTGFGYTF TGCGCCAGCAGCCAAGGGACAGGGTTTGGCTACACCTTC
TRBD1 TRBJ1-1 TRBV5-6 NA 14 CASSTGGTDTEAFF TGTGCCAGCAGTACAGGGGGCACAGACACTGAAGCTTTCTTT
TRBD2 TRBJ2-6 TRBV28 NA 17 CASSLEGLAAGANVLTF TGTGCCAGCAGTTTAGAGGGACTAGCGGCTGGGGCCAACGTCCTGACTTTC
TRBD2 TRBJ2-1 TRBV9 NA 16 CASSAISSGFNNEQFF TGTGCCAGCAGCGCCATTTCTAGCGGGTTTAACAATGAGCAGTTCTTC
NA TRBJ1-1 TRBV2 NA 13 CASRGQINTEAFF TGTGCCAGCAGAGGACAGATTAATACTGAAGCTTTCTTT
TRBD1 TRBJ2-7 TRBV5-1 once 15 CASSLDWTGGDEQYF TGCGCCAGCAGCCTGGATTGGACAGGGGGCGACGAGCAGTACTTC
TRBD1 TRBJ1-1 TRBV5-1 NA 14 CASSMGQGGTEAFF TGCGCCAGCAGTATGGGACAGGGCGGGACTGAAGCTTTCTTT
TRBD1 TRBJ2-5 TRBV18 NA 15 CASSPFEGARETQYF TGTGCCAGCTCACCATTTGAGGGGGCGAGGGAGACCCAGTACTTC
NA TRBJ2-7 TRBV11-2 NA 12 CASSQDNYEQYF TGTGCCAGCAGCCAAGACAACTACGAGCAGTACTTC
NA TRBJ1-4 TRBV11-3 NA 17 CASSLGSRPSANEKLFF TGTGCCAGCAGCTTAGGATCGCGTCCATCGGCTAATGAAAAACTGTTTTTT
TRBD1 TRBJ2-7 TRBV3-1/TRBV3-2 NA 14 CASSRTGDYHEQYF TGTGCCAGCAGCCGGACAGGGGATTACCACGAGCAGTACTTC
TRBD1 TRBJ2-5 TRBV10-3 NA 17 CATRWGKQGKAGETQYF TGTGCCACCCGGTGGGGTAAACAGGGGAAGGCAGGGGAGACCCAGTACTTC
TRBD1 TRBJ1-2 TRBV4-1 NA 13 CASSQAGGYGYTF TGCGCCAGCAGCCAGGCAGGGGGCTATGGCTACACCTTC
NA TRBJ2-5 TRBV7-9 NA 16 CASSLQLVSTGETQYF TGTGCCAGCAGCCTACAACTAGTCAGCACCGGTGAGACCCAGTACTTC
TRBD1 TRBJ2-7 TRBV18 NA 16 CASSPLPGTEVLEQYF TGTGCCAGCTCACCTTTACCCGGGACAGAGGTACTTGAGCAGTACTTC
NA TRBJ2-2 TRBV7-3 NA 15 CASSLSGMNTGELFF TGTGCCAGCAGCTTAAGCGGAATGAACACCGGGGAGCTGTTTTTT
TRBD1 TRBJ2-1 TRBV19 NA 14 CASRNQDRDNEQFF TGTGCCAGTAGAAACCAGGACAGGGACAATGAGCAGTTCTTC
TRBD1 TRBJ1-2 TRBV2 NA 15 CASSEVTGKGYGYTF TGTGCCAGCAGTGAGGTGACAGGGAAAGGCTATGGCTACACCTTC
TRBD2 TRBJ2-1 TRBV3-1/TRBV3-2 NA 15 CASSGRLAIMNEQFF TGTGCCAGCAGTGGGAGACTAGCGATTATGAATGAGCAGTTCTTC
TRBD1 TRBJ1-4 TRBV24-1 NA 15 CATSDSGTGDRKLFF TGTGCCACCAGTGATTCCGGGACAGGGGATAGAAAACTGTTTTTT
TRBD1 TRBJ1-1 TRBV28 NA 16 CASSVPGQGSGTEAFF TGTGCCAGCAGTGTCCCGGGACAGGGGAGTGGCACTGAAGCTTTCTTT
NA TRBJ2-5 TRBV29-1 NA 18 CSETGTPDNYTLQETQYF TGCAGCGAAACCGGGACTCCTGACAATTACACCCTACAAGAGACCCAGTACTTC
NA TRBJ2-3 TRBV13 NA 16 CASSLRSYNRTDTQYF TGTGCCAGCAGCTTGCGGAGTTACAACCGCACAGATACGCAGTATTTT
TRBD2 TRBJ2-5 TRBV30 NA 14 CAWNPTGLQETQYF TGTGCCTGGAACCCGACGGGACTACAAGAGACCCAGTACTTC
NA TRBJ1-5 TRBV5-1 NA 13 CASSLDRAQPQHF TGCGCCAGCAGCTTGGACAGGGCTCAGCCCCAGCATTTT
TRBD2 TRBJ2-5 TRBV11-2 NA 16 CASSAGTSGAVETQYF TGTGCCAGCAGCGCCGGGACTAGCGGGGCCGTAGAGACCCAGTACTTC
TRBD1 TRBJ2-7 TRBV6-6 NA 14 CASSGGQGTYEQYF TGTGCCAGCAGCGGGGGACAGGGAACCTACGAGCAGTACTTC
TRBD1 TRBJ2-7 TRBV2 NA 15 CASSVPGTGSYEQYF TGTGCCAGCAGTGTTCCCGGGACAGGTTCCTACGAGCAGTACTTC
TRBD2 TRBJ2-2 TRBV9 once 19 CASSLEGLAGGPITGELFF TGTGCCAGCAGCCTCGAGGGACTAGCGGGAGGGCCCATCACCGGGGAGCTGTTTTTT
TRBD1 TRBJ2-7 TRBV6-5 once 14 CASSYRTGIPEQYF TGTGCCAGCAGTTACAGGACAGGGATACCCGAGCAGTACTTC